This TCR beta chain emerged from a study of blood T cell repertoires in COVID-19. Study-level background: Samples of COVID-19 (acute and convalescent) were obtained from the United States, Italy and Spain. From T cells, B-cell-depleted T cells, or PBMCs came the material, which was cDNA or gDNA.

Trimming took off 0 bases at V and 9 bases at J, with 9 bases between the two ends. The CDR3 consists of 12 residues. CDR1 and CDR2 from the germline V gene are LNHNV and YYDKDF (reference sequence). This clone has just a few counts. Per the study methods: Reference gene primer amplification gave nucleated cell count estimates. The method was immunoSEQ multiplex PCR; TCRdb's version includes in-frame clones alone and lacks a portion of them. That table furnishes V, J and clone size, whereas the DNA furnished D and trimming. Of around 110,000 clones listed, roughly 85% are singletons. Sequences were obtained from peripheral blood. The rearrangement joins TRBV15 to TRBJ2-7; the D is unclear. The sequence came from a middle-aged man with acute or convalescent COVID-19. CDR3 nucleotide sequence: TGTGCCACCAGCAGAGATGAGGTCGCGCAGTACTTC. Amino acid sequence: CATSRDEVAQYF.